This T cell receptor (beta chain) was identified during a study of Ad26.COV2.S vaccination and SARS-CoV-2 variants. Study information: The study gave Ad26.COV2.S intramuscularly, once or twice 56 days apart.

CDR1 and CDR2 from the germline V gene are SEHNR and FQNEAQ (reference sequence). The germline V and J ends were trimmed by 1 base and 5 bases, with 5 bases remaining between them. The CDR3 totals 12 residues. Method: immunoSEQ multiplex PCR; TCRdb's copy keeps in-frame clones and lacks some. The data contain roughly 350,000 clones, roughly 89% of them singletons. A remark on this clone: At the DNA level, this CDR3 is encoded by other sequences in the same sample as well.

As for treatment: roughly 18 received Ad26.COV2.S at low or high dose, single or two shots; about 5 received placebo; per-sample allocation not given. After the first vaccine or placebo injection, samples were drawn on day 63. The J gene is TRBJ1-1, the V gene TRBV7-9; D unresolved. The sequence came from a person aged 18-60 years who received the Ad26.COV2.S COVID-19 vaccine or a placebo. Sequenced here: peripheral blood, sampled in a trial of Ad26.COV2.S vaccine versus placebo. The CDR3 region has the DNA TGTGCCAGCAGCTTAGGGGAAACTGAAGCTTTCTTT. Its protein is CASSLGETEAFF.